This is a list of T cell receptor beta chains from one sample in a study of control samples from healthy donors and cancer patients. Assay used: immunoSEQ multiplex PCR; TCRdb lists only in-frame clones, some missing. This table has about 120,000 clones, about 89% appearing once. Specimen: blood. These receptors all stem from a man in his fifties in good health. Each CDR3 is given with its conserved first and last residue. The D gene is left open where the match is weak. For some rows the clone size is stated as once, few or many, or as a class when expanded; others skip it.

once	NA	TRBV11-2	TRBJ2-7	CASRRYRDTHYEQYF	TGTGCCAGCAGACGTTACCGGGACACCCACTACGAGCAGTACTTC
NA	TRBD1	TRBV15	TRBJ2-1	CATSVQGVRDREFF	TGTGCCACCAGCGTTCAAGGGGTCCGGGACAGGGAATTCTTC
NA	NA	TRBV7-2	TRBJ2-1	CASSISNEQFF	TGTGCCAGCAGCATAAGTAATGAGCAGTTCTTC
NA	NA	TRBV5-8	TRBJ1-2	CASSPQAAWVNYGYTF	TGTGCCAGCAGCCCTCAGGCCGCCTGGGTCAACTATGGCTACACCTTC
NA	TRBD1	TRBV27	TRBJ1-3	CASSRRGQGNTIYF	TGTGCCAGCAGTAGAAGGGGGCAGGGAAACACCATATATTTT
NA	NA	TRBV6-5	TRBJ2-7	CASSYRASTENLYF	TGTGCCAGCAGTTACCGGGCGTCAACGGAGAATTTGTACTTC
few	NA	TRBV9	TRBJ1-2	CASSRNYGYTF	TGTGCCAGCAGCCGAAACTATGGCTACACCTTC
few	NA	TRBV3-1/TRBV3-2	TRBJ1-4	CASSPSGANEKLFF	TGTGCCAGCAGCCCCTCAGGGGCGAATGAAAAACTGTTTTTT
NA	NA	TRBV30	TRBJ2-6	CAWGDAGANVLTF	TGTGCCTGGGGGGATGCTGGGGCCAACGTCCTGACTTTC
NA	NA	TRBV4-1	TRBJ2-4	CASSQGGRNIQYF	TGCGCCAGCAGCCAAGGGGGAAGAAACATTCAGTACTTC
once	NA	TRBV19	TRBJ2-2	CASNKALSGNTGELFF	TGTGCCAGTAACAAAGCCCTGAGCGGAAACACCGGGGAGCTGTTTTTT
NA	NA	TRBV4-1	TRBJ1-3	CASSQTLLHGTGNTIYF	TGCGCCAGCAGCCAAACCTTATTGCACGGGACTGGAAACACCATATATTTT
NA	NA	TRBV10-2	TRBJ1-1	CASSPDTAEAFF	TGCGCCAGCAGTCCCGACACGGCTGAAGCTTTCTTT
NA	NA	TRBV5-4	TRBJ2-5	CASSFQPAETQYF	TGTGCCAGCAGCTTTCAGCCTGCAGAGACCCAGTACTTC
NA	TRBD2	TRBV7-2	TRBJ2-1	CASSFRLAGVNNEQFF	TGTGCCAGCAGCTTTAGACTAGCGGGGGTCAACAATGAGCAGTTCTTC
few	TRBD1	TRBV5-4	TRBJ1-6	CASSLTRDRSSPLHF	TGTGCCAGCAGCTTGACGCGGGACAGATCTTCACCCCTCCACTTT
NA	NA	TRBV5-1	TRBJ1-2	CASSSTDRAAYPNYGYTF	TGCGCCAGCAGCTCCACCGACAGAGCCGCCTACCCTAACTATGGCTACACCTTC
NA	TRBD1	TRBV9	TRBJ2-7	CASSPDRVGYEQYF	TGTGCCAGCAGCCCGGACAGGGTGGGGTACGAGCAGTACTTC
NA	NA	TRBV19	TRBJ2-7	CASSMMAGNEQYF	TGTGCCAGTAGTATGATGGCGGGGAACGAGCAGTACTTC
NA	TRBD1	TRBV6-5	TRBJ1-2	CASTRGGANYGYTF	TGTGCCAGCACCAGGGGGGGAGCTAACTATGGCTACACCTTC
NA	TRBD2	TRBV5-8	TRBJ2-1	CASEPSGTSAREQFF	TGTGCCAGCGAGCCCTCCGGGACTAGCGCCAGGGAGCAGTTCTTC
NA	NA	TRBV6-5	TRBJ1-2	CASSSELYGYTF	TGTGCCAGCAGTTCGGAGTTGTATGGCTACACCTTC
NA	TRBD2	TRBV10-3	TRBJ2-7	CAISDLSGGSSYEQYF	TGTGCCATCAGTGATCTTAGCGGGGGTTCCTCCTACGAGCAGTACTTC
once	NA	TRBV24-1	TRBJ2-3	CATSDSVRLGDTQYF	TGTGCCACCAGTGATTCGGTCAGACTGGGAGATACGCAGTATTTT
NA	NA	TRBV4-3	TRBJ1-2	CASSRTSGLANYGYTF	TGCGCCAGCAGCCGAACCTCAGGGTTAGCTAACTATGGCTACACCTTC
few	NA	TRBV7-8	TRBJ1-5	CASSWTDNQPQHF	TGTGCCAGCAGCTGGACAGACAATCAGCCCCAGCATTTT
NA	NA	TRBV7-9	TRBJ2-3	CASSLGTGHRTDTQYF	TGTGCCAGCAGCTTAGGAACAGGTCACCGCACAGATACGCAGTATTTT
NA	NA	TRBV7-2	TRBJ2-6	CASSLVAFSGANVLTF	TGTGCCAGCAGCTTAGTGGCTTTCTCCGGGGCCAACGTCCTGACTTTC
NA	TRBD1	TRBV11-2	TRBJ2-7	CASSSQGDRVYHEQYF	TGTGCCAGCAGCTCCCAGGGAGACAGGGTTTATCACGAGCAGTACTTC
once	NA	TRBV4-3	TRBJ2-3	CASSQDAVSPGGTQYF	TGCGCCAGCAGCCAAGATGCGGTAAGCCCTGGGGGTACGCAGTATTTT
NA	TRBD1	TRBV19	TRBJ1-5	CASRTGGAPWGNQPQHF	TGTGCCAGTAGGACAGGGGGCGCCCCTTGGGGCAATCAGCCCCAGCATTTT
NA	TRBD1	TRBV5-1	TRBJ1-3	CASGTGDALSGNTIYF	TGCGCCAGCGGGACAGGGGACGCCCTTTCTGGAAACACCATATATTTT
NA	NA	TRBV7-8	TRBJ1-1	CASLVGTSNTEAFF	TGTGCCAGCCTTGTGGGGACTTCGAACACTGAAGCTTTCTTT
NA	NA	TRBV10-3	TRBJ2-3	CAISESNAFTDTQYF	TGTGCCATCAGTGAGTCCAATGCGTTCACAGATACGCAGTATTTT
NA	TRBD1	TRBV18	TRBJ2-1	CASSLGQGWDNEQFF	TGTGCCAGCTCACTCGGACAGGGGTGGGACAATGAGCAGTTCTTC
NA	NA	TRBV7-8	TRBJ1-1	CASSRSPGTWGNTEAFF	TGTGCCAGCAGCCGTTCCCCAGGGACCTGGGGGAACACTGAAGCTTTCTTT
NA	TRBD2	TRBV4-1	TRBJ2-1	CASSPNTGTSRGRGQFF	TGCGCCAGCAGCCCGAATACCGGGACTAGTCGCGGCAGGGGGCAGTTCTTC
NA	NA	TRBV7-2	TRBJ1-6	CASSSNGGGRGSPLHF	TGTGCCAGCAGCTCGAACGGGGGGGGCAGGGGTTCACCCCTCCACTTT
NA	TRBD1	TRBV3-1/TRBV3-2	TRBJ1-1	CASSQQGAVNTEAFF	TGTGCCAGCAGCCAGCAGGGGGCCGTGAACACTGAAGCTTTCTTT
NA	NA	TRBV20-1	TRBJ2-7	CSASRYEQYF	TGCAGTGCTAGTCGGTACGAGCAGTACTTC
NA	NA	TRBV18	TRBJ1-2	CASSLTEKGVGYTF	TGTGCCAGCTCACTCACAGAAAAAGGCGTCGGCTACACCTTC
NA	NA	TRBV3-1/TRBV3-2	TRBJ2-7	CASSQSGALSYEQYF	TGTGCCAGCAGCCAGTCCGGGGCCCTATCCTACGAGCAGTACTTC
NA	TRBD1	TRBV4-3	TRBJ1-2	CASSQALRQGGDGYTF	TGCGCCAGCAGCCAAGCCCTTCGACAGGGAGGAGATGGCTACACCTTC
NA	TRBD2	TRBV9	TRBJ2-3	CASSVGVGGGRATDTQYF	TGTGCCAGCAGCGTAGGGGTTGGCGGGGGAAGGGCAACAGATACGCAGTATTTT
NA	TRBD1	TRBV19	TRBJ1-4	CASRLTGGHEKLFF	TGTGCCAGTAGGCTGACAGGGGGACATGAAAAACTGTTTTTT
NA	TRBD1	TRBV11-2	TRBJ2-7	CASSPRTGSYEQYF	TGTGCCAGCAGCCCTCGGACAGGCTCCTACGAGCAGTACTTC
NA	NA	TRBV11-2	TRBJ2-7	CASSFRSSAWGEQYF	TGTGCCAGCAGCTTCAGATCGAGTGCCTGGGGAGAGCAGTACTTC
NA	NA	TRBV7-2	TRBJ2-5	CASKTSGLRSGTQYF	TGTGCCAGCAAAACGTCTGGACTACGTTCTGGGACCCAGTACTTC
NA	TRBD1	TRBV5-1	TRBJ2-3	CASSLANRGLTDTQYF	TGCGCCAGCAGCTTGGCCAACAGGGGGTTGACAGATACGCAGTATTTT
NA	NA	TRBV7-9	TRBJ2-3	CASSAPGTPSTDTQYF	TGTGCCAGCAGCGCCCCCGGGACCCCTAGCACAGATACGCAGTATTTT
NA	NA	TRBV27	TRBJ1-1	CASWGGGVTEAFF	TGTGCCAGCTGGGGGGGCGGGGTGACTGAAGCTTTCTTT